The 31 T cell receptor beta chains below all came from one sample that was sequenced in a study of immune evolution from preneoplasia to lung adenocarcinoma. Generated by immunoSEQ multiplex PCR, the TCRdb table keeps only in-frame clones and is missing some. The data contain about 10,000 clones, 75% to 90% of them singletons. The source material was FFPE invasive lung adenocarcinoma tissue. Receptors originate from a person aged 65 to 85 with invasive lung adenocarcinoma.

The chain has TRBV9 and TRBJ2-3; D uncertain. V lost 0 bases and J 5 bases, leaving 7 bases between the germline ends. CDR1 is SGDLS, CDR2 YYNGEE, per germline. CDR3 size: 13 residues. CDR3 in amino acids: CASSVEGIDTQYF. The CDR3 DNA reads as TGTGCCAGCAGCGTAGAGGGAATAGATACGCAGTATTTT.

The rearrangement joins TRBV28 to TRBJ2-1; the D is unclear. Germline V gene lookup returns CDR1 MDHEN and CDR2 SYDVKM. The V and J ends lost 5 bases and 0 bases respectively, with 17 bases between them. This CDR3 has 17 amino acids. CDR3: CASSIPVMIRSYNEQFF. CDR3 bases: TGTGCCAGCAGTATCCCGGTTATGATCCGCTCCTACAATGAGCAGTTCTTC.

V and J are TRBV4-1 and TRBJ1-5, with 8 bases aligning to TRBD1. After removal of 3 bases from V and 5 bases from J, the junction contained 9 bases not matched to a gene. The germline gives CDR1 MGHRA, CDR2 YSYEKL. This CDR3 spans 16 amino acids. CDR3 coding DNA: TGCGCCAGCAGCCAGATGGGGACAGGATCACATCAGCCCCAGCATTTT. This sequence encodes CASSQMGTGSHQPQHF.

Only a few counts were recorded for this clone. The chain couples TRBV6-5 to TRBJ1-2; D ambiguous. The ends were cut back, 0 bases at V and 4 bases at J, with 9 bases in the middle. The CDR3 is made up of 14 amino acids. CDR1 is MNHEY, CDR2 SVGAGI, per germline. Here the CDR3 reads CASSYSYDGYGYTF. Written as DNA, the CDR3 is TGTGCCAGCAGTTACTCGTACGACGGCTATGGCTACACCTTC.

This clone was counted once. The genes are TRBV10-2 and TRBJ2-5, with 12 bases lining up with TRBD2. The junction had 14 bases not matched to a gene; V was cut back by 6 bases and J by 6 bases. Germline V lookup: CDR1 WSHSY, CDR2 SAAADI. The CDR3 length is 17 residues. CDR3 DNA: TGCGCCAGCAGCGACCCTTCTAGCGGGGGGGCGGGGAAGACCCAGTACTTC. Protein: CASSDPSSGGAGKTQYF.

CDR3 sequence reads: CASSLDGQGTQYF. CDR3 bases: TGCGCCAGCAGCTTGGACGGGCAGGGGACCCAGTACTTC. V is TRBV5-1 and J is TRBJ2-5; tentatively, D is TRBD1 (5 bases). CDR1 is SGHRS, CDR2 YFSETQ, per germline. Trimming left V 0 bases short and J 7 bases short, with 10 bases between. This CDR3 region has 13 residues. Complete variable domain (other parts from reference TRBV5-1 and TRBJ2-5): KAGVTQTPRYLIKTRGQQVTLSCSPISGHRSVSWYQQTPGQGLQFLFEYFSETQRNKGNFPGRFSGRQFSNSRSEMNVSTLELGDSALYLCASSLDGQGTQYFGPGTRLLVL.

The V and J genes are TRBV27 and TRBJ2-5, with unresolved D. Trimming shortened V by 5 bases and J by 5 bases, and 9 bases separated the two germline ends. The CDR3 is 12 residues long. The germline gives CDR1 MNHEY, CDR2 SMNVEV (reference sequence). CDR3 in DNA: TGTGCCAGCAGTCCCCTCGGGGAGACCCAGTACTTC. It encodes CASSPLGETQYF.

This clone was counted between two and nine times. The V gene is TRBV6-5, the J gene TRBJ1-1, with D possibly matching TRBD1 (5 bases). This CDR3 spans 13 amino acids. Trimming left V 6 bases short and J 9 bases short, with 17 bases between. Germline V gene data show CDR1 as MNHEY and CDR2 as SVGAGI. The CDR3 region is CASRKSGDWKAFF. The CDR3 nucleotides are TGTGCCAGCAGGAAGTCGGGGGATTGGAAAGCTTTCTTT.

The chain recombines TRBV29-1 with TRBJ2-5, with TRBD1 matching over 10 bases. CDR3 length equals 15 residues. Germline values: CDR1 SQVTM, CDR2 ANQGSEA. V trimming: 2 bases; J trimming: 4 bases; junction bases outside the gene matches: 7. DNA of the CDR3: TGCAGCGTTGAATCCGACAGGGGGCGATCAGAGACCCAGTACTTC. Its protein product is CSVESDRGRSETQYF.

V is TRBV11-1 and J is TRBJ2-1, with 7 nucleotides matching TRBD2. The V and J ends lost 6 bases and 2 bases, in that order; junction bases with no gene match: 4. The germline V gene has CDR1 SGHAT and CDR2 FQDESV (reference sequence). The CDR3 covers 14 residues. The CDR3 sequence: CASRLSGTYNEQFF. In DNA form, the CDR3 reads TGTGCCAGCAGGCTGAGCGGGACCTACAATGAGCAGTTCTTC.

This clone appeared a single time. The V gene is TRBV29-1, the J gene TRBJ2-7; 8 bases agree with TRBD2. Trimming cost V 6 bases and J 5 bases; bases outside gene matches: 9. The germline gives CDR1 SQVTM, CDR2 ANQGSEA. The CDR3 length is 13 residues. The CDR3 region is CSVAGTSGHEQYF. The CDR3 coding sequence is TGCAGCGTCGCCGGGACTAGTGGCCACGAGCAGTACTTC.

The genes are TRBV30 and TRBJ2-2; D is perhaps TRBD2 (5 bases). V was shortened by 3 bases and J by 4 bases, with 12 bases between the two germline ends. The CDR3 length is 14 residues. Per the germline V gene, CDR1 is GTSNPN and CDR2 is SVGIG (reference sequence). The CDR3 loop is CAWRHLGATGELFF. In nucleotides, the CDR3 is TGTGCCTGGAGACATCTGGGAGCCACCGGGGAGCTGTTTTTT.

This chain joins TRBV9 and TRBJ2-2; tentative D call: TRBD2 (6 bases). The CDR3 is 15 amino acids. V shed 5 bases and J shed 4 bases, with 15 bases lying between them. Germline V gives CDR1 SGDLS, CDR2 YYNGEE. The CDR3 loop is CASSFLGGATGELFF. The CDR3 DNA reads TGTGCCAGCAGTTTCCTCGGCGGGGCCACCGGGGAGCTGTTTTTT.

The rearrangement links TRBV10-3 to TRBJ2-3; TRBD1 aligns across 7 bases. J lost 2 bases, V lost 8 bases, and 7 bases had no gene match. Germline loops: CDR1 ENHRY, CDR2 SYGVKD. The CDR3 length is 14 residues. The CDR3 is CAIGRQGDTDTQYF. In DNA form, the CDR3 reads TGTGCCATCGGGAGACAGGGAGACACAGATACGCAGTATTTT.

The chain combines TRBV10-3 with TRBJ2-5, with D unclear. The germline V gene encodes CDR1 ENHRY and CDR2 SYGVKD. The CDR3 contains 13 residues. Trimming pared 6 bases from V and 3 bases from J, leaving 11 bases between. The CDR3 DNA reads TGTGCCATCAGAGAGGTCGCAGAAGAGACCCAGTACTTC. Protein product: CAIREVAEETQYF.

The chain is built from TRBV20-1 and TRBJ2-4; no clear D. Between the trimmed V and J ends, which lost 1 base and 10 bases, there was a span of 5 bases. Looked up from germline, CDR1 is DFQATT and CDR2 is SNEGSKA (reference sequence). The length of the CDR3 is 10 residues. The CDR3 sequence: CSARGHIQYF. CDR3 in DNA: TGCAGTGCTAGAGGCCATATTCAGTACTTC.

The gene calls are TRBV27 and TRBJ1-1, with D tentatively TRBD1 (6 bases). The germline V gene encodes CDR1 MNHEY and CDR2 SMNVEV (reference sequence). The CDR3 length is 13 residues. The V end lost 6 bases, the J end lost 4 bases, and 12 bases lay between the germline ends. The CDR3 bases are TGTGCCAGCAGGGAACAGGGTTTCACTGAAGCTTTCTTT. Translated, it gives CASREQGFTEAFF.

V usage is TRBV19 and J usage is TRBJ2-7; D is perhaps TRBD1 or TRBD2 (5 bases each). CDR1 is LNHDA, CDR2 SQIVND, per germline (reference sequence). The CDR3 is 15 amino acids. V was pared by 3 bases and J by 8 bases, with 20 bases between. CDR3 region: CASSIATDPPGKQYF. For the CDR3, the DNA is TGTGCCAGTAGTATTGCGACAGATCCCCCGGGGAAGCAGTACTTC.

The V call is TRBV5-1, the J call TRBJ2-1; D is unresolved. The CDR3 consists of 16 residues. V lost 4 bases, J lost 4 bases, and 18 bases lay in between. Germline values: CDR1 SGHRS, CDR2 YFSETQ. CDR3 sequence (DNA): TGCGCCAGCAGCGCGCTCGGTGCACAGATTTACAATGAGCAGTTCTTC. Protein product: CASSALGAQIYNEQFF.

V and J are TRBV5-1 and TRBJ2-7, with 12 bases identical to TRBD1. Germline V lookup: CDR1 SGHRS, CDR2 YFSETQ. This CDR3 region has 16 residues. The trim removed 4 bases at V and 4 bases at J, leaving 9 bases unmatched. The CDR3 sequence: CASSPVGQGAGYEQYF. As DNA, the CDR3 is TGCGCCAGCAGCCCGGTGGGACAGGGGGCTGGTTACGAGCAGTACTTC.

J is TRBJ1-1 and V is TRBV2, with TRBD1 matching 8 bases. Germline V gene lookup returns CDR1 SNHLY and CDR2 FYNNEI. V shed 8 bases and J 4 bases; nucleotides not matched to a gene: 9. The CDR3 loop spans 14 amino acids. CDR3 nucleotides: TGTGCCAGCCACTTAGTGGACAGGGCCACTGAAGCTTTCTTT. Amino acid sequence: CASHLVDRATEAFF.

The gene calls are TRBV29-1 and TRBJ1-1; a weak D match, TRBD1 (6 bases). This CDR3 spans 12 amino acids. With 3 bases removed from V and 4 bases from J, the gap between germline ends came to 9 bases. The germline gives CDR1 SQVTM, CDR2 ANQGSEA. In nucleotides, the CDR3 is TGCAGCGTTGAGGACAGAGGCACTGAAGCTTTCTTT. Its protein is CSVEDRGTEAFF.

The chain recombines TRBV6-4 with TRBJ2-3; 12 positions match TRBD2. V dropped 0 bases and J dropped 3; count of bases not matched to a gene: 4. Germline CDR1 MRHNA, CDR2 SNTAGT. The CDR3 contains 17 residues. The CDR3 nucleotides read TGTGCCAGCAGTGACTCGCCTAGCGGGGGGGCTACAGATACGCAGTATTTT. Translating it yields CASSDSPSGGATDTQYF.

The rearrangement joins TRBV5-1 to TRBJ1-4; TRBD1 matches 7 bases. After removal of 5 bases from V and 5 bases from J, the junction contained 6 bases not matched to a gene. Germline V lookup: CDR1 SGHRS, CDR2 YFSETQ. This CDR3 region has 14 residues. Here the CDR3 DNA reads TGCGCCAGCAGAAGGGGGCAAGGAAATGAAAAACTGTTTTTT. Protein: CASRRGQGNEKLFF. The variable domain in full, completed from reference TRBV5-1 and TRBJ1-4, reads KAGVTQTPRYLIKTRGQQVTLSCSPISGHRSVSWYQQTPGQGLQFLFEYFSETQRNKGNFPGRFSGRQFSNSRSEMNVSTLELGDSALYLCASRRGQGNEKLFFGSGTQLSVL.

The CDR3: CAARGQPNQPQHF. CDR3 DNA sequence: TGTGCGGCCAGGGGACAGCCCAATCAGCCCCAGCATTTT. The chain carries TRBV30 and TRBJ1-5; 7 bases are a match to TRBD1. CDR1 is GTSNPN, CDR2 SVGIG, per germline (reference sequence). There are 13 residues in the CDR3.

V usage is TRBV21-1 and J usage is TRBJ2-7. TRBV21-1 is described as a pseudogene. This CDR3 region has 11 residues. DNA for the CDR3: TGTGCCAGCGGTCAGCTCTACGAGCAGTACTTC. Translated: CASGQLYEQYF.

This clone was counted once. The V gene is TRBV11-2, the J gene TRBJ1-4; 8 bases are a match to TRBD1. CDR3 length: 15 residues. J lost 8 bases, V lost 5 bases, and 10 bases had no gene match. The germline gives CDR1 SGHAT, CDR2 FQNNGV. The CDR3 loop is CASSPGTGITEKLFF. CDR3 sequence (DNA): TGTGCCAGCAGCCCGGGGACAGGAATTACGGAAAAACTGTTTTTT.

In DNA form, the CDR3 reads TGTGCCAGCACCAGCAAAGAGACCCAGTACTTC. Amino acid sequence: CASTSKETQYF. V is TRBV2 and J is TRBJ2-5; D is unresolved. Between the trimmed V and J ends, which lost 7 bases and 3 bases, there was a span of 6 bases. Germline V gives CDR1 SNHLY, CDR2 FYNNEI. This CDR3 spans 11 amino acids.

The chain joins TRBV7-9 to TRBJ1-1; D is unresolved. Germline CDR1 and CDR2: SEHNR and FQNEAQ (reference sequence). The CDR3 is made up of 14 amino acids. Trimming cost V 1 base and J 3 bases, with 9 bases left between them. The CDR3 protein is CASSLGLKDTEAFF. DNA for the CDR3: TGTGCCAGCAGCTTAGGGTTGAAAGACACTGAAGCTTTCTTT. Together with reference TRBV7-9 and TRBJ1-1, the CDR3 gives the full variable domain: DTGVSQNPRHKITKRGQNVTFRCDPISEHNRLYWYRQTLGQGPEFLTYFQNEAQLEKSRLLSDRFSAERPKGSFSTLEIQRTEQGDSAMYLCASSLGLKDTEAFFGQGTRLTVV.

This chain links TRBV6-5 with TRBJ1-1; weak D call: TRBD1 (6 bases). V dropped 7 bases and J dropped 11 bases, with 20 bases sitting between them. The germline V gene has CDR1 MNHEY and CDR2 SVGAGI. The CDR3 runs to 13 residues. The CDR3 here is CASKQGLGNSAFF. The CDR3 nucleotides are TGTGCCAGCAAACAGGGACTCGGGAACTCGGCTTTCTTT.

J is TRBJ2-5 and V is TRBV28; the D is unclear. This CDR3 has 14 residues. V shed 2 bases and J shed 1 base, with 8 bases lying between them. Per the germline V gene, CDR1 is MDHEN and CDR2 is SYDVKM. The chain's CDR3 is CASSLGDAQETQYF. DNA of the CDR3: TGTGCCAGCAGTTTAGGAGACGCCCAAGAGACCCAGTACTTC.